The 19 T cell receptor beta chains below come from one sample, sequenced in a study of T-cell reconstitution after alpha-beta-depleted transplantation in children. For TCRbeta, the library was prepared with unique molecular identifiers. MiXCR, run by TCRdb on the PCR reads, gives a single entry per CDR3 protein. The repertoire has 210,000 or so distinct CDR3 sequences, approximately 10% of them found once; the top ten carry 28%. The sequencing here drew on PBMCs, taken before TCRalphabeta/CD19-depleted stem cell transplant. All receptors derive from a child in the first two years of life with acute myeloid leukemia, due to receive a stem cell transplant.

There are many counts of this clonotype. The chain joins TRBV5-5 to TRBJ1-1, with D possibly matching TRBD1 (6 bases). Per the germline V gene, CDR1 is SGHKS and CDR2 is YYEKEE (reference sequence). CDR3 length: 15 residues. Between the trimmed V and J ends, which lost 1 base and 8 bases, there was a span of 18 bases. The CDR3 sequence: CASSLLGARTREAFF. The DNA of the CDR3 is TGTGCCAGCAGCTTGTTGGGGGCCCGGACAAGAGAAGCTTTCTTT.

At least ten counts were recorded for this clonotype. The chain links TRBV6-2 or TRBV6-3 to TRBJ2-2; 10 positions match TRBD2. CDR1 and CDR2 from the germline V gene are MNHEY and SVGEGT. The V gene end was trimmed by 0 bases and the J gene end by 8 bases; junction bases not matched to a gene: 6. CDR3 length equals 16 residues. CDR3 DNA: TGTGCCAGCAGTTACTCGCTAGCGGGAGCGAGGGGGGAGCTGTTTTTT. This codes for CASSYSLAGARGELFF.

This clonotype was counted many times. The chain uses TRBV4-3 and TRBJ2-2; D remains ambiguous. The CDR3 sequence is 15 residues long. The germline CDR1 and CDR2 sequences are LGHNA and YSLEER. The ends were cut back, 4 bases at V and 3 bases at J, with 12 bases in the middle. The CDR3 protein is CASSLRWPYTGELFF. The CDR3 region has the DNA TGCGCCAGCAGCCTCAGGTGGCCGTACACCGGGGAGCTGTTTTTT.

This clonotype came up many times. The chain is built from TRBV20-1 and TRBJ2-5, with a weak D call TRBD2 (6 bases). Germline loops: CDR1 DFQATT, CDR2 SNEGSKA (reference sequence). Trimming took 6 bases from V and 4 from J, leaving 15 bases between them. CDR3 length: 13 residues. DNA of the CDR3: TGCAGTGCCCCAGGCGGGGCCGGAGAGACCCAGTACTTC. Translating gives CSAPGGAGETQYF.

This clonotype was seen ten or more times. The chain uses TRBV20-1 and TRBJ2-7; D is undetermined. Trimming took off 3 bases at V and 2 bases at J, with 14 bases between the two ends. Germline CDR1 is DFQATT and CDR2 is SNEGSKA (reference sequence). The CDR3 length is 14 residues. For the CDR3, the DNA is TGCAGTGCTAGGAGTTCCCGACTGGCCTACGAGCAGTACTTC. Protein product: CSARSSRLAYEQYF.

This clonotype was seen ten or more times. The chain joins TRBV4-1 to TRBJ2-7; 9 bases map to TRBD2. There are 18 residues in the CDR3. Per germline, CDR1 MGHRA and CDR2 YSYEKL. The V and J ends lost 1 base and 0 bases, in that order; junction bases with no gene match: 10. CDR3 sequence (DNA): TGCGCCAGCAGCCAAGCCCATGTAGCGGGGGTAAGCTCCTACGAGCAGTACTTC. It encodes CASSQAHVAGVSSYEQYF.

This clonotype was counted at least ten times. J is TRBJ1-6 and V is TRBV7-9; the D gene is possibly TRBD1 (5 bases). The CDR3 totals 15 residues. Germline lookup yields CDR1 SEHNR and CDR2 FQNEAQ (reference sequence). V lost 7 bases, J lost 2 bases, and 12 bases lay in between. CDR3 protein: CASTLGDPYNSPLHF. The CDR3 nucleotides read TGTGCCAGCACCCTGGGGGACCCCTATAATTCACCCCTCCACTTT.

The chain links TRBV7-2 to TRBJ1-5; D perhaps matches TRBD1 (6 bases). CDR1 is SGHTA, CDR2 FQGNSA, per germline. Between the trimmed V and J ends, which lost 6 bases and 5 bases, there was a span of 17 bases. This CDR3 region has 15 residues. The CDR3 DNA reads TGTGCCAGCAGGTTGGAAGGGGGGACCTATCAGCCCCAGCATTTT. Translation: CASRLEGGTYQPQHF.

In this sample, this clonotype turned up many times. CDR3: CASSTSVRGSREPQHF. The CDR3 nucleotides are TGTGCCAGCAGTACCTCGGTTAGGGGGAGCAGGGAGCCCCAGCATTTT. The chain uses TRBV28 and TRBJ1-5; D is possibly TRBD1 (6 bases). Looked up from germline, CDR1 is MDHEN and CDR2 is SYDVKM. The CDR3 loop spans 16 amino acids. V gave up 5 bases and J gave up 8 bases, with 22 bases separating them.

This clonotype was found many times. V usage is TRBV20-1 and J usage is TRBJ1-1; D not certain. The CDR3 has 11 amino acids. With 8 bases removed from V and 0 bases from J, the gap between germline ends came to 7 bases. Germline V gene data show CDR1 as DFQATT and CDR2 as SNEGSKA (reference sequence). CDR3 protein: CSPVVNTEAFF. The DNA for the CDR3 is TGCAGTCCCGTTGTGAACACTGAAGCTTTCTTT.

This clonotype was detected ten times or more. The chain links TRBV5-1 to TRBJ2-1; 13 bases fit TRBD2. CDR1 and CDR2 from the germline V gene are SGHRS and YFSETQ. This CDR3 has 20 residues. V lost 2 bases and J lost 0; bases outside the gene matches: 11. The chain's CDR3 is CASSLVSGLAGLVSYNEQFF. In DNA, the CDR3 is TGCGCCAGCAGCTTAGTATCGGGACTAGCGGGATTAGTCTCCTACAATGAGCAGTTCTTC.

This clonotype has a count of ten or more. The J gene is TRBJ2-1, the V gene TRBV3-1; D may be TRBD2 (6 bases). In germline, CDR1 is LGHDT, CDR2 YNNKEL (reference sequence). Trimming took 4 bases from V and 4 from J, leaving 14 bases between them. The CDR3 spans 15 residues. The CDR3 region is CASSPRGGGYNEQFF. The CDR3, as DNA: TGTGCCAGCAGCCCCCGGGGAGGTGGTTACAATGAGCAGTTCTTC.

The table lists this clonotype with many counts. This rearrangement joins TRBV12-3 or TRBV12-4 to TRBJ1-1; 7 nucleotides align to TRBD1. This CDR3 contains 13 residues. V was pared by 7 bases and J by 5 bases, with 7 bases of the junction left unmatched. The CDR3, as DNA: TGTGCCAGCACCCGTTTACAGGGGACTGAAGCTTTCTTT. Its translation: CASTRLQGTEAFF.

This chain joins TRBV15 and TRBJ1-5, with D uncertain. CDR1 and CDR2 from the germline V gene are LNHNV and YYDKDF (reference sequence). V was pared by 0 bases and J by 5 bases, with 17 bases between. The CDR3 covers 17 residues. CDR3 bases: TGTGCCACCAGCAGAGATATTACGACCAGTCATCATCAGCCCCAGCATTTT. Translation gives CATSRDITTSHHQPQHF. The entire variable domain, with the rest obtained from reference TRBV15 and TRBJ1-5, is as follows: DAMVIQNPRYQVTQFGKPVTLSCSQTLNHNVMYWYQQKSSQAPKLLFHYYDKDFNNEADTPDNFQSRRPNTSFCFLDIRSPGLGDTAMYLCATSRDITTSHHQPQHFGDGTRLSIL.

Many counts were recorded for this clonotype. The chain is built from TRBV12-3 or TRBV12-4 and TRBJ2-1, with D tentatively TRBD1 (5 bases). The CDR3 extends over 14 amino acids. Trimming took 3 bases from V and 1 from J, leaving 7 bases between them. CDR3: CASSFGASYNEQFF. CDR3 in DNA: TGTGCCAGCAGTTTTGGGGCTTCCTACAATGAGCAGTTCTTC.

Ten or more counts support this clonotype. The J gene is TRBJ1-1, the V gene TRBV5-6; D gene ambiguous. CDR3 length: 16 residues. V was clipped by 0 bases and J by 2 bases, with 14 bases between them. CDR1 is SGHDT, CDR2 YYEEEE, per germline. The CDR3 loop is CASSLGGLGINTEAFF. The CDR3 DNA is TGTGCCAGCAGCTTGGGGGGTCTAGGCATAAACACTGAAGCTTTCTTT.

This clonotype occurred a few times. The V and J genes are TRBV4-2 and TRBJ2-7; 13 bases align to TRBD2. Germline V gene lookup returns CDR1 LGHNA and CDR2 YNFKEQ. This CDR3 contains 17 residues. V was pared by 1 base and J by 0 bases, with 3 bases of the junction left unmatched. Written as DNA, the CDR3 is TGTGCCAGCAGCCAAGTCGGGACTAGCGGGACCTCCTACGAGCAGTACTTC. Its protein is CASSQVGTSGTSYEQYF.

Comments on this clonotype: With a much larger clone just one base away, this may be a read error. The chain joins TRBV19 to TRBJ2-3; perhaps D is TRBD1 or TRBD2 (6 bases each). The germline CDR1 and CDR2 sequences are LNHDA and SQIVND (reference sequence). The CDR3 runs 14 residues. The CDR3 reads CASSIERDTDTHYF. Here the CDR3 DNA reads TGTGCCAGTAGTATAGAGCGGGACACAGATACGCATTATTTT.

The chain employs TRBV3-1 and TRBJ2-1; D remains unclear. Trimming shortened V by 8 bases and J by 9 bases, and 20 bases separated the two germline ends. The CDR3 is 14 amino acids. Germline V gene sequence: CDR1 LGHDT, CDR2 YNNKEL (reference sequence). The CDR3 loop reads CASSKAVRPPEQFF. The CDR3 DNA reads as TGTGCCAGCTCCAAGGCGGTCCGGCCCCCTGAGCAGTTCTTC.